This entry lists 4 T cell receptor beta chains sequenced from one sample in a study of Graves' ophthalmopathy and Graves' hyperthyroidism (dated by TCRdb to 2016 to 2019). Sequencing instrument: Illumina HiSeq 2000. For repertoire sequencing, the TCR beta CDR3 regions were amplified from RNA transcripts. The first round of RT-PCR was done with HTBI primers and the Qiagen OneStep RT-PCR kit, and was followed by a second round of multiplex PCR, then size selection and purification. TCRdb reanalyzed the raw reads on its own, using fastp at Q25 for trimming and MiXCR for clone calling, and kept in-frame beta chains. Here each entry gathers all rows of one CDR3 protein and keeps the most common genes and DNA. The sample table holds 450,000 to 600,000 distinct CDR3 sequences, of which approximately 35% were seen once. The leading ten clones occupy about 4.6% of the sample. The specimen sequenced was peripheral blood or thyroid tissue (not recorded which). All receptors derive from an adult man with Graves' hyperthyroidism.

This clonotype was observed a single time. The V call is TRBV24-1, the J call TRBJ2-7; possible D gene TRBD2, 6 bases. The CDR3 length is 13 residues. Germline values: CDR1 KGHDR, CDR2 SFDVKD. V was pared by 5 bases and J by 6 bases, with 13 bases between. CDR3 in DNA: TGTGCCACCAGTGCACCGGGGGTCGCCGAGCAGTACTTC. This translates into CATSAPGVAEQYF.

This clonotype was observed a handful of times. The CDR3 loop is CASSPKLLRAPNTEAFF. The CDR3 region has the DNA TGTGCCAGCTCACCAAAGCTTTTAAGGGCGCCGAACACTGAAGCTTTCTTT. V usage is TRBV9 and J usage is TRBJ1-1; unclear D gene. Trimming took off 7 bases at V and 1 base at J, with 23 bases between the two ends. Per germline, CDR1 SGDLS and CDR2 YYNGEE. The CDR3 runs 17 residues.

The chain is built from TRBV30 and TRBJ1-1; tentatively, D is TRBD1 (5 bases). Germline CDR1 is GTSNPN and CDR2 is SVGIG (reference sequence). CDR3 length equals 11 residues. The V end lost 8 bases, the J end lost 6 bases, and 13 bases lay between the germline ends. The CDR3 nucleotides read TGTGCCGGGGCCCAGTCCGCTGAAGCTTTCTTT. It translates to CAGAQSAEAFF.

This rearrangement joins TRBV7-8 to TRBJ2-3, with 10 bases that match TRBD1. The CDR3 runs to 17 residues. Germline V gives CDR1 SGHVS, CDR2 FQNEAQ. V gave up 5 bases and J gave up 5 bases; unmatched junction bases: 13. CDR3 in amino acids: CASSGRPGTGDGDTQYF. The CDR3 DNA is TGTGCCAGCAGCGGACGGCCCGGGACAGGGGATGGAGATACGCAGTATTTT.